This TCR beta chain was recorded in a study of blood T cell repertoires in COVID-19. Whole-study context: Sites in the United States, Italy and Spain provided acute and convalescent COVID-19 samples. PBMCs, B-cell-depleted T cells, or T cells were the source of the cDNA or gDNA that made up the material.

Original processing notes: Nucleated cell counts were estimated from reference gene primer amplification. Repertoires were generated with immunoSEQ multiplex PCR, while TCRdb's copy carries only in-frame clones and drops some. V, J and clone size were drawn from that table, and D and trimming were deduced from the DNA. The sample contains 70,000 to 95,000 clones, around 80% of which appear only once. CDR1 is SGHTA and CDR2 is FQGNSA in the germline V gene. V lost 1 base and J lost 13; bases outside the gene matches: 10. The CDR3 extends over 14 amino acids. The V and J genes are TRBV7-2 and TRBJ1-1; 9 bases line up with TRBD1. This TCR came from a woman aged 40 to 55 with active or convalescent COVID-19. Source material: peripheral blood. The CDR3 bases are TGTGCCAGCAGCTTAGGACAGGGGGGGTTAGATGGTTTCTTT. Protein sequence: CASSLGQGGLDGFF.